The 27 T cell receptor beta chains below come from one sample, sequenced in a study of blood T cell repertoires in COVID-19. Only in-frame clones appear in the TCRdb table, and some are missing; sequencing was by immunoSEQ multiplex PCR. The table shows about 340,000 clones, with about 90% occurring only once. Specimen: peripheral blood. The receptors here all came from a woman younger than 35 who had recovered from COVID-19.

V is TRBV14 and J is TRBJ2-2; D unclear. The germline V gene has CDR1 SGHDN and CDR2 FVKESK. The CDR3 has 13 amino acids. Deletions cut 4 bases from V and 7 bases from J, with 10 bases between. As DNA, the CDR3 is TGTGCCAGCAGCCTACATCCCAGCGGGGAGCTGTTTTTT. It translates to CASSLHPSGELFF.

CDR3 nucleotide sequence: TGTGCCAGCAGCTTAGGACAGGGGAGCAATCAGCCCCAGCATTTT. Encoded protein: CASSLGQGSNQPQHF. The rearrangement uses TRBV7-2 and TRBJ1-5, with TRBD1 matching over 8 bases. Germline V gene data show CDR1 as SGHTA and CDR2 as FQGNSA. This CDR3 comprises 15 residues. V dropped 1 base and J dropped 1; count of bases not matched to a gene: 0.

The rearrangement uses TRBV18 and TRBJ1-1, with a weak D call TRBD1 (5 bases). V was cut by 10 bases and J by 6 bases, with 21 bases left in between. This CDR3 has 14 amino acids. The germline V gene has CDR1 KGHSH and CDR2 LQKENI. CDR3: CATGEAHLGAEAFF. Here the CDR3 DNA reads TGTGCCACCGGGGAGGCACATTTAGGGGCTGAAGCTTTCTTT. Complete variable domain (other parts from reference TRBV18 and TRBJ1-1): NAGVMQNPRHLVRRRGQEARLRCSPMKGHSHVYWYRQLPEEGLKFMVYLQKENIIDESGMPKERFSAEFPKEGPSILRIQQVVRGDSAAYFCATGEAHLGAEAFFGQGTRLTVV.

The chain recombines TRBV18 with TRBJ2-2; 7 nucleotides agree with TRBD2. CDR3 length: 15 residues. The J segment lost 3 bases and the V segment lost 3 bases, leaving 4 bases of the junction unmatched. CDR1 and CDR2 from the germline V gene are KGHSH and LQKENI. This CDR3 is CASSPASGDTGELFF. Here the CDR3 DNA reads TGTGCCAGCTCACCGGCTAGCGGAGACACCGGGGAGCTGTTTTTT.

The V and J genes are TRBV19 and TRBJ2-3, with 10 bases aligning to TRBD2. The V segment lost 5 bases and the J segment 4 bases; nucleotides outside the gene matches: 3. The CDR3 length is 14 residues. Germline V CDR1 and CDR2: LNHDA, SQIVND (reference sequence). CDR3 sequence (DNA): TGTGCCAGTAGTCGGGGGACTAGCGCAGATACGCAGTATTTT. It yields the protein CASSRGTSADTQYF.

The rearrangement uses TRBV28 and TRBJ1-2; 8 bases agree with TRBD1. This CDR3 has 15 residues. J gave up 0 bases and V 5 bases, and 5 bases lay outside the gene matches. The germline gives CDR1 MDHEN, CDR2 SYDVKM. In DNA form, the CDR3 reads TGTGCCAGCAGTCTCGACAGGGGAGCTAACTATGGCTACACCTTC. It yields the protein CASSLDRGANYGYTF.

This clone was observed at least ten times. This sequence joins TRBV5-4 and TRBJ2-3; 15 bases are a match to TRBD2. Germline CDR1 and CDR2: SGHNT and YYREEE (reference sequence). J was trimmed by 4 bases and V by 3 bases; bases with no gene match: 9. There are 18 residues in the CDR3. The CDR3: CASSSGLAGGPFADTQYF. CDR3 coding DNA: TGTGCCAGCAGCTCAGGACTAGCGGGAGGGCCTTTCGCAGATACGCAGTATTTT.

The CDR3 nucleotides are TGTGCCAGCAGCAACACTATGGTCAGATCGGGATCGGACAGGGCGAGCACTGAAGCTTTCTTT. This codes for CASSNTMVRSGSDRASTEAFF. The chain recombines TRBV7-9 with TRBJ1-1; 8 bases fit TRBD1. The CDR3 loop spans 21 amino acids. Per the germline V gene, CDR1 is SEHNR and CDR2 is FQNEAQ (reference sequence). J lost 4 bases, V lost 5 bases, and 27 bases had no gene match. The full variable domain, its missing parts supplied by reference TRBV7-9 and TRBJ1-1, is DTGVSQNPRHKITKRGQNVTFRCDPISEHNRLYWYRQTLGQGPEFLTYFQNEAQLEKSRLLSDRFSAERPKGSFSTLEIQRTEQGDSAMYLCASSNTMVRSGSDRASTEAFFGQGTRLTVV.

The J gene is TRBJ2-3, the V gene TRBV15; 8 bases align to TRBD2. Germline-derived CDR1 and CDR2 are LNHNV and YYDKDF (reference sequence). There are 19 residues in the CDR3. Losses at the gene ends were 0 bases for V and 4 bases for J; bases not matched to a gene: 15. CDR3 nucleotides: TGTGCCACCAGCAGAGATCGGGTGACGGGAGGGGACCGATCAGATACGCAGTATTTT. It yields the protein CATSRDRVTGGDRSDTQYF. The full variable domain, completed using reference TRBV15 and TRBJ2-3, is DAMVIQNPRYQVTQFGKPVTLSCSQTLNHNVMYWYQQKSSQAPKLLFHYYDKDFNNEADTPDNFQSRRPNTSFCFLDIRSPGLGDTAMYLCATSRDRVTGGDRSDTQYFGPGTRLTVL.

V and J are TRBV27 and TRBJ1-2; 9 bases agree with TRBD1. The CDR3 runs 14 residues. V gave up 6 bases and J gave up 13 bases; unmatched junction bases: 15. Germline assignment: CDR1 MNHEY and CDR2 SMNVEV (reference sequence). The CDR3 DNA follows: TGTGCCAGCAGACAGACGCTCCGGGACAGGGTTTGCACCTTC. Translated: CASRQTLRDRVCTF.

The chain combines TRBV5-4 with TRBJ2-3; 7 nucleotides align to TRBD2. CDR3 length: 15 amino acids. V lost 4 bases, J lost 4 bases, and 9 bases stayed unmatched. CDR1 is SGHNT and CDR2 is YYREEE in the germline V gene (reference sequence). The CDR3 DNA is TGTGCCAGCAGCACCAAGCGGGAAATGGCAGATACGCAGTATTTT. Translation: CASSTKREMADTQYF.

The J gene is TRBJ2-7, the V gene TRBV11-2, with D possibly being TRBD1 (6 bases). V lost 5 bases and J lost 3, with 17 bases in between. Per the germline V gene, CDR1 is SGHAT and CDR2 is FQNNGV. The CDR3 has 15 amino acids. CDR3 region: CASSLRPGEYYEQYV. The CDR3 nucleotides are TGTGCCAGCAGCCTCCGGCCAGGGGAGTACTACGAGCAGTACGTC.

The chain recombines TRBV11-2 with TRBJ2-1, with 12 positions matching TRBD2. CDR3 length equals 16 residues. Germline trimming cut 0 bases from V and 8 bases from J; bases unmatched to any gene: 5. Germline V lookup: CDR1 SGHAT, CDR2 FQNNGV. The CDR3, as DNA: TGTGCCAGCAGCTTAGAACTAGCGGGAGGAGGCGATGAGCAGTTCTTC. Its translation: CASSLELAGGGDEQFF.

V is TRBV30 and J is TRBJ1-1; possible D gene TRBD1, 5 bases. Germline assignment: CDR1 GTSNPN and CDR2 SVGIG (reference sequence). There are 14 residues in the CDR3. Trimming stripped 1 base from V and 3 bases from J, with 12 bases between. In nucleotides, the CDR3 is TGTGCCTGGAGTGCGACGGGGGGGGACACTGAAGCTTTCTTT. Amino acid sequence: CAWSATGGDTEAFF.

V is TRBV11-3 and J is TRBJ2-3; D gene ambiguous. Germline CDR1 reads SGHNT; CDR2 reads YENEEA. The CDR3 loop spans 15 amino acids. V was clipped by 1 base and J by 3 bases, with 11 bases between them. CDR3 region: CASSLGGYETDTQYF. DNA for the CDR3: TGTGCCAGCAGCTTAGGAGGCTATGAAACAGATACGCAGTATTTT.

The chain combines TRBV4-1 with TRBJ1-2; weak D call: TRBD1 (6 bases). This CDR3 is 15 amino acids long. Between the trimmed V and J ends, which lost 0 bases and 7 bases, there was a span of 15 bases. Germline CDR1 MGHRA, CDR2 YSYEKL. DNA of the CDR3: TGCGCCAGCAGCCAAGAAGGCTCCTCAGGGGCTGGCTACACCTTC. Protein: CASSQEGSSGAGYTF.

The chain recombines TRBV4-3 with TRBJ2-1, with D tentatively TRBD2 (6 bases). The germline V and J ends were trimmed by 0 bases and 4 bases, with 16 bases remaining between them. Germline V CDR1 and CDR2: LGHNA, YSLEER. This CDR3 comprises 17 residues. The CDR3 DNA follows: TGCGCCAGCAGCCAAGATATCCTAGCGAGTGCGTACAATGAGCAGTTCTTC. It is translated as CASSQDILASAYNEQFF.

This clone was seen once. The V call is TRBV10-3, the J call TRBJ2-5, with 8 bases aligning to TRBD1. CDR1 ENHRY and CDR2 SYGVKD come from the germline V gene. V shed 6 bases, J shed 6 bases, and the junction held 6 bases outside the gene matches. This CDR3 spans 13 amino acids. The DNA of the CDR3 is TGTGCCATCAGCCTGACAGGGGCGAAGACCCAGTACTTC. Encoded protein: CAISLTGAKTQYF.

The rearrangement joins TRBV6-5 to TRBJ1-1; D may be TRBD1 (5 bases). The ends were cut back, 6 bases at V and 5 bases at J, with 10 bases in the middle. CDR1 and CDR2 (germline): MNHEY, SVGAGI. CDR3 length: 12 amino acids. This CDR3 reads CASSLTETEAFF. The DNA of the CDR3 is TGTGCCAGCAGCCTGACAGAAACTGAAGCTTTCTTT.

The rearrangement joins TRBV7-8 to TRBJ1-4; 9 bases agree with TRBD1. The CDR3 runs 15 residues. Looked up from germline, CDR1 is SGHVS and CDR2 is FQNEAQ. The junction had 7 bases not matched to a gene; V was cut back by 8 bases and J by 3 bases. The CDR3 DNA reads TGTGCCAGCCGGCAAGGGACAGGGCCTAATGAAAAACTGTTTTTT. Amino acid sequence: CASRQGTGPNEKLFF.

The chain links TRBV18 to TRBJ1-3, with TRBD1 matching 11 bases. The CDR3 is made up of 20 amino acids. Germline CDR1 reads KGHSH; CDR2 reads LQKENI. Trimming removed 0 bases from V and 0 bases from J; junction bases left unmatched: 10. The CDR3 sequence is CASSPPLRDRGGLSGNTIYF. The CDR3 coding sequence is TGTGCCAGCTCACCACCCCTCCGGGACAGGGGGGGCCTCTCTGGAAACACCATATATTTT.

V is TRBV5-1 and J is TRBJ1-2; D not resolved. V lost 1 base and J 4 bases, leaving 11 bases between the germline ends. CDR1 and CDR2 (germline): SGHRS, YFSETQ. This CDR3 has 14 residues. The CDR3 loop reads CASSLIGRSYGYTF. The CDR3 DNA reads TGCGCCAGCAGCTTGATAGGCCGGAGCTATGGCTACACCTTC.

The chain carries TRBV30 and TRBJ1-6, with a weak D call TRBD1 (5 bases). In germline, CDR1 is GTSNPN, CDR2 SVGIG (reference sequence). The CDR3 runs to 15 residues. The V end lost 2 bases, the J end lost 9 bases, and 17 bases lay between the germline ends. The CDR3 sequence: CAWSRRGVGSSPLHF. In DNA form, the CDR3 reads TGTGCCTGGAGTAGGCGGGGCGTCGGGTCTTCACCCCTCCACTTT.

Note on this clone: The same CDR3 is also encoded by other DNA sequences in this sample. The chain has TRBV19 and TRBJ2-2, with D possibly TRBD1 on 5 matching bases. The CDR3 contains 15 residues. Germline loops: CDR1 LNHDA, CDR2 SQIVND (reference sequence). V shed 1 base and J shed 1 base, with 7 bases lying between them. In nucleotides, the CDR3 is TGTGCCAGTAGTATAGGGCAGGGGAACACCGGGGAGCTGTTTTTT. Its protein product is CASSIGQGNTGELFF. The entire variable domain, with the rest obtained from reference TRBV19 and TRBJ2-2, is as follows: DGGITQSPKYLFRKEGQNVTLSCEQNLNHDAMYWYRQDPGQGLRLIYYSQIVNDFQKGDIAEGYSVSREKKESFPLTVTSAQKNPTAFYLCASSIGQGNTGELFFGEGSRLTVL.

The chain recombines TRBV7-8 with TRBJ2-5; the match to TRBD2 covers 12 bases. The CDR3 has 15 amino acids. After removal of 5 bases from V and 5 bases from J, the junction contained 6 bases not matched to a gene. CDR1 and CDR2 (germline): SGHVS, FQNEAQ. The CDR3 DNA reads TGTGCCAGCAGCCCTAGCGGGAGGGCGGAGGAGACCCAGTACTTC. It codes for CASSPSGRAEETQYF.

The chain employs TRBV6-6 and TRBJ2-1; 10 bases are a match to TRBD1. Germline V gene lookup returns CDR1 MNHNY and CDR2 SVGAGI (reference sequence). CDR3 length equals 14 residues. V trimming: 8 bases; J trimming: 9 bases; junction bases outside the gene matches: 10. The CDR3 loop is CASVRDRGFREQFF. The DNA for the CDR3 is TGTGCCAGCGTAAGGGACAGGGGATTTCGTGAGCAGTTCTTC.

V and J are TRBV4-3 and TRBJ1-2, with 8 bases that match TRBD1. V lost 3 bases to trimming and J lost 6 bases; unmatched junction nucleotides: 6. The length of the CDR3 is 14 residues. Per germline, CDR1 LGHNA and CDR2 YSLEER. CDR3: CASSQGTGTDGYTF. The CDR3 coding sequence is TGCGCCAGCAGCCAGGGGACAGGTACGGATGGCTACACCTTC.